The clone carrying this T cell receptor beta chain was counted a few times. Its antigen is as yet unknown. Germline CDR1 is KGHSH and CDR2 is LQKENI. The V and J ends lost 1 base and 3 bases respectively, with 7 bases between them. The CDR3 totals 13 residues. This entry is derived from a study of shared clonotypes between healthy human individuals. The study, taken as a whole, reports: Larger estimated richness was generally recorded for naive subsets relative to memory subsets.

Profiled with immunoSEQ multiplex PCR; TCRdb holds only in-frame clones, not every one. The repertoire has some 1 million clones, about 75% of them found once; the top ten carry around 1.5%. V and J are TRBV18 and TRBJ2-7; possibly TRBD1 for D (6 bases). The specimen sequenced was memory CD4+ T cells sorted from blood. Sample subset: CD45RA-negative fraction. This clonotype originated in a man aged 18-30 years in good health. CDR3 loop: CASSPQTGYEQYF. The CDR3 DNA follows: TGTGCCAGCTCACCACAGACAGGCTACGAGCAGTACTTC. Filled out from reference TRBV18 and TRBJ2-7, the complete variable domain reads NAGVMQNPRHLVRRRGQEARLRCSPMKGHSHVYWYRQLPEEGLKFMVYLQKENIIDESGMPKERFSAEFPKEGPSILRIQQVVRGDSAAYFCASSPQTGYEQYFGPGTRLTVT.